One and the same sample provided the 19 T cell receptor beta chains below, sequenced in a study of shared clonotypes between healthy human individuals. Assay: immunoSEQ multiplex PCR; the TCRdb copy retains only in-frame clones and omits some. The table lists millions of clones, over 85% of them singletons. The sample was naive CD4+ T cells from PBMCs. The subset was: CD45RA+ positively selected. The receptors stem from a man aged 18 to 35 in good health. Some clones in this sample may be carry-over from other donors' samples.

This rearrangement joins TRBV7-7 to TRBJ2-2; the match to TRBD1 covers 8 bases. This CDR3 is built from 17 residues. V dropped 4 bases and J dropped 6; count of bases not matched to a gene: 13. Germline lookup yields CDR1 SSHAT and CDR2 FNYEAQ (reference sequence). The CDR3 sequence: CASSSTLRDRSPGELFF. As DNA, the CDR3 is TGTGCCAGCAGCTCAACCCTCCGGGACAGGTCGCCCGGGGAGCTGTTTTTT.

In its sample, this clone was seen once. The chain uses TRBV5-1 and TRBJ2-5, with no clear D. V was clipped by 1 base and J by 4 bases, with 8 bases between them. From germline, CDR1 is SGHRS and CDR2 YFSETQ. This CDR3 is 13 amino acids long. The CDR3 DNA is TGCGCCAGCAGCTTGTCCCAAAGAGAGACCCAGTACTTC. It specifies CASSLSQRETQYF.

V and J are TRBV27 and TRBJ1-4; D remains unclear. The CDR3 is 15 amino acids. Germline V lookup: CDR1 MNHEY, CDR2 SMNVEV (reference sequence). V lost 4 bases, J lost 0 bases, and 9 bases lay in between. In DNA form, the CDR3 reads TGTGCCAGCAGTTCCATCGGTCCAACTAATGAAAAACTGTTTTTT. Translation gives CASSSIGPTNEKLFF. The variable domain in full, completed from reference TRBV27 and TRBJ1-4, reads EAQVTQNPRYLITVTGKKLTVTCSQNMNHEYMSWYRQDPGLGLRQIYYSMNVEVTDKGDVPEGYKVSRKEKRNFPLILESPSPNQTSLYFCASSSIGPTNEKLFFGSGTQLSVL.

The chain couples TRBV4-2 to TRBJ2-7, with TRBD2 matching 9 bases. The CDR3 extends over 13 amino acids. Germline V gene data show CDR1 as LGHNA and CDR2 as YNFKEQ. CDR3 bases: TGTGCAGTCGGAGCGGGAGGTTCCTACGAGCAGTACTTC. Translating gives CAVGAGGSYEQYF.

This clone turned up a few times. The chain recombines TRBV6-6 with TRBJ1-1, with D possibly matching TRBD1 (5 bases). Trimming pared 6 bases from V and 9 bases from J, leaving 11 bases between. Germline CDR1 and CDR2: MNHNY and SVGAGI (reference sequence). This CDR3 is built from 11 residues. The CDR3 spells CASRKTGKAFF. In DNA, the CDR3 is TGTGCCAGCAGAAAAACAGGAAAAGCTTTCTTT.

This clone has a handful of counts. V usage is TRBV4-2 and J usage is TRBJ1-5, with 7 nucleotides matching TRBD1. This CDR3 has 16 residues. In germline, CDR1 is LGHNA, CDR2 YNFKEQ. V lost 1 base to trimming and J lost 5 bases; unmatched junction nucleotides: 8. The CDR3 DNA follows: TGTGCCAGCAGCCAAGGTCGACAGGGCATCGATCAGCCCCAGCATTTT. Amino acids: CASSQGRQGIDQPQHF.

The V and J genes are TRBV10-3 and TRBJ1-6; 10 bases are shared with TRBD1. CDR3 length: 15 amino acids. In germline, CDR1 is ENHRY, CDR2 SYGVKD. J gave up 10 bases and V 2 bases, and 5 bases lay outside the gene matches. The CDR3 spells CAISEGDRGRSPLHF. CDR3 sequence (DNA): TGTGCCATCAGTGAGGGGGACAGGGGACGATCACCCCTCCACTTT.

The chain uses TRBV28 and TRBJ2-7; either TRBD1 or TRBD2 may fit D (5 bases each). There are 13 residues in the CDR3. Trimming stripped 5 bases from V and 2 bases from J, with 10 bases between. Germline V gives CDR1 MDHEN, CDR2 SYDVKM. The CDR3 DNA follows: TGTGCCAGCAGTCAGGGACCGGCCTACGAGCAGTACTTC. It encodes CASSQGPAYEQYF.

This chain connects TRBV30 to TRBJ2-1, with a weak D call TRBD2 (6 bases). The germline V and J ends were trimmed by 0 bases and 6 bases, with 18 bases remaining between them. The germline gives CDR1 GTSNPN, CDR2 SVGIG (reference sequence). The CDR3 is made up of 16 amino acids. CDR3 in DNA: TGTGCCTGGAGTGTAGGTGTAGCGGCCACCGCCAATGAGCAGTTCTTC. Translated: CAWSVGVAATANEQFF.

CDR3 DNA sequence: TGTGCCAGCAGCTTGTACAGGGCCACCGGGGAGCTGTTTTTT. The encoded protein is CASSLYRATGELFF. The V and J genes are TRBV5-4 and TRBJ2-2; TRBD1 might be the D (6 bases). The CDR3 has 14 amino acids. Germline V lookup: CDR1 SGHNT, CDR2 YYREEE (reference sequence). V shed 1 base and J shed 4 bases, with 8 bases lying between them.

Of note for this clone: One junction end does not reproduce the germline sequence, and a read error may be involved. CDR3 coding DNA: TGTGCCAGCAGTTTCTCAGGACGGGGCGAGAACTTC. It is translated as CASSFSGRGENF. J is TRBJ2-7 and V is TRBV27; D may be TRBD1 or TRBD2 (5 bases each). The CDR3 contains 12 residues. From germline, CDR1 is MNHEY and CDR2 SMNVEV (reference sequence).

V usage is TRBV7-8 and J usage is TRBJ2-7, with 7 bases lining up with TRBD1. The ends lost 6 bases at V and 7 bases at J; junction bases unmatched: 9. This CDR3 is 13 amino acids long. The germline gives CDR1 SGHVS, CDR2 FQNEAQ. The CDR3 spells CASRDSQGTEQYF. CDR3 DNA sequence: TGTGCCAGCAGGGACTCACAGGGGACGGAGCAGTACTTC. Supplemented by reference TRBV7-8 and TRBJ2-7, the full variable domain reads GAGVSQSPRYKVAKRGQDVALRCDPISGHVSLFWYQQALGQGPEFLTYFQNEAQLDKSGLPSDRFFAERPEGSVSTLKIQRTQQEDSAVYLCASRDSQGTEQYFGPGTRLTVT.

This clone was seen once. The gene calls are TRBV5-4 and TRBJ2-2, with TRBD2 identical over 7 bases. After removal of 5 bases from V and 1 base from J, the junction contained 8 bases not matched to a gene. CDR1 SGHNT and CDR2 YYREEE come from the germline V gene (reference sequence). The CDR3 has 16 amino acids. The CDR3 is CASSKGLAENTGELFF. For the CDR3, the DNA is TGTGCCAGCAGTAAGGGCCTAGCGGAGAACACCGGGGAGCTGTTTTTT.

A word on this clone: The sample holds other DNA sequences that translate to the same CDR3. V is TRBV7-9 and J is TRBJ1-1, with D unresolved. This CDR3 has 13 amino acids. V gave up 2 bases and J gave up 1 base, with 5 bases separating them. Germline V gene sequence: CDR1 SEHNR, CDR2 FQNEAQ (reference sequence). The chain's CDR3 is CASSLLGNTEAFF. The CDR3 DNA sequence: TGTGCCAGCAGCTTATTGGGGAACACTGAAGCTTTCTTT.

The V gene is TRBV5-1, the J gene TRBJ2-1; 9 bases agree with TRBD2. The germline V gene encodes CDR1 SGHRS and CDR2 YFSETQ. The CDR3 loop spans 16 amino acids. With 4 bases clipped from V and 3 bases from J, the junction kept 8 bases outside the gene matches. The CDR3 DNA is TGCGCCAGCAGCGGACGGCTAGCGGGGAACTACAATGAGCAGTTCTTC. This gives the protein CASSGRLAGNYNEQFF.

A remark on this clone: The sample has other DNA sequences that encode this CDR3 too. The V gene is TRBV6-1, the J gene TRBJ2-7; possibly TRBD1 for D (5 bases). The V gene lost 1 base and the J gene lost 0 bases, with 7 bases spanning the gap. The CDR3 loop spans 14 amino acids. Germline V gene data show CDR1 as MNHNS and CDR2 as SASEGT. The DNA of the CDR3 is TGTGCCAGCAGTGAAGGGGGCCGCTCCTACGAGCAGTACTTC. This translates into CASSEGGRSYEQYF.

This rearrangement joins TRBV11-2 to TRBJ2-5; 8 positions match TRBD1. V was clipped by 1 base and J by 9 bases; unmatched bases: 4. The CDR3 covers 13 residues. Per germline, CDR1 SGHAT and CDR2 FQNNGV. The CDR3 DNA is TGTGCCAGCAGCTTAGGTGACAGGGGCTCCCAGTACTTC. This sequence encodes CASSLGDRGSQYF.

The chain recombines TRBV6-4 with TRBJ1-4; D gene uncertain. This CDR3 region has 15 residues. Trimming took 6 bases from V and 3 from J, leaving 14 bases between them. Germline values: CDR1 MRHNA, CDR2 SNTAGT. CDR3 coding DNA: TGTGCCAGCAGCCGGTCTAGAGATCCTAATGAAAAACTGTTTTTT. Translation gives CASSRSRDPNEKLFF.

In regard to this clone: Additional DNA sequences in this sample encode the identical CDR3. This sequence joins TRBV18 and TRBJ2-7, with a weak D call TRBD2 (6 bases). CDR1 is KGHSH and CDR2 is LQKENI in the germline V gene. The V and J ends lost 2 bases and 4 bases respectively, with 6 bases between them. CDR3 length equals 12 residues. In nucleotides, the CDR3 is TGTGCCAGCTCACCAGGAGGGTACGAGCAGTACTTC. This translates into CASSPGGYEQYF. The full variable domain, completed using reference TRBV18 and TRBJ2-7, is NAGVMQNPRHLVRRRGQEARLRCSPMKGHSHVYWYRQLPEEGLKFMVYLQKENIIDESGMPKERFSAEFPKEGPSILRIQQVVRGDSAAYFCASSPGGYEQYFGPGTRLTVT.